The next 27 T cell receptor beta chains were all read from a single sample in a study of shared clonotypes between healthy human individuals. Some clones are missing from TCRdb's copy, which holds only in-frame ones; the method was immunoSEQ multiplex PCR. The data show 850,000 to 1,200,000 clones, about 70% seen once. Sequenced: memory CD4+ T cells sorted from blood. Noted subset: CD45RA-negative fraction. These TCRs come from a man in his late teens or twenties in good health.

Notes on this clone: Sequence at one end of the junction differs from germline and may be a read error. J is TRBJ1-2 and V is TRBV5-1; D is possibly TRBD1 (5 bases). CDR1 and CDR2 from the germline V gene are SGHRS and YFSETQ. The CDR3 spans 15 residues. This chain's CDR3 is CASSLVPAGNSGYTF. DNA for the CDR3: TGCGCCAGCAGCTTGGTCCCCGCAGGGAACTCTGGCTACACCTTC.

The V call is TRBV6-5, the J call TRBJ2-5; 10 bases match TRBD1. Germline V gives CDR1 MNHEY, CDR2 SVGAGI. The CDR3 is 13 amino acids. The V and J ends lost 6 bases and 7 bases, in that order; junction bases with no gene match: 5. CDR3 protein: CASRDRGRGTQYF. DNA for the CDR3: TGTGCCAGCAGAGACAGGGGGCGCGGGACCCAGTACTTC.

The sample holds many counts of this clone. The DNA of the CDR3 is TGCAGCGCCCGTGGGGGCTACGAGCAGTACTTC. It translates to CSARGGYEQYF. This chain links TRBV29-1 with TRBJ2-7; D could derive from TRBD1 or TRBD2 (5 bases each). This CDR3 has 11 residues. V was trimmed by 7 bases and J by 3 bases, leaving 10 bases between them. The germline V gene has CDR1 SQVTM and CDR2 ANQGSEA.

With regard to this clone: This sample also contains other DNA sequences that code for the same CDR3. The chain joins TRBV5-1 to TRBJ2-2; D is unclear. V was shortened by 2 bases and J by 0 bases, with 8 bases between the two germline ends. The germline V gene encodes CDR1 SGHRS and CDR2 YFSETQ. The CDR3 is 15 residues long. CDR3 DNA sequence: TGCGCCAGCAGCTTAGGGTCAGCGAACACCGGGGAGCTGTTTTTT. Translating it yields CASSLGSANTGELFF.

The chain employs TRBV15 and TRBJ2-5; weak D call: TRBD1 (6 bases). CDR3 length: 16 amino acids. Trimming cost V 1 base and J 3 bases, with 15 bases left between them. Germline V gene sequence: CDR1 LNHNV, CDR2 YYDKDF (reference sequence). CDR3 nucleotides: TGTGCCACCAGCAGAGGGTCAGGGGTGGCAAAAGAGACCCAGTACTTC. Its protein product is CATSRGSGVAKETQYF.

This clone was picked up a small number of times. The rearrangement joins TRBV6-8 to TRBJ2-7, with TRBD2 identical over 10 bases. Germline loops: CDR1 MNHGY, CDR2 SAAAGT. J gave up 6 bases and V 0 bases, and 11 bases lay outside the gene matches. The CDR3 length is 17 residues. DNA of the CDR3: TGTGCCAGCAGTTACTCGTCAGCGGGGGGGCAACTAAGCGAGCAGTACTTC. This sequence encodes CASSYSSAGGQLSEQYF.

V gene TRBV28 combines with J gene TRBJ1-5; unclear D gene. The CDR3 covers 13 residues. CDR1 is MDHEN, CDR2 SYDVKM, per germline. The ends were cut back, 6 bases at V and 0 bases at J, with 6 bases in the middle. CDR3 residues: CASSAGSNQPQHF. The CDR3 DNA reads TGTGCCAGCAGCGCGGGTAGCAATCAGCCCCAGCATTTT.

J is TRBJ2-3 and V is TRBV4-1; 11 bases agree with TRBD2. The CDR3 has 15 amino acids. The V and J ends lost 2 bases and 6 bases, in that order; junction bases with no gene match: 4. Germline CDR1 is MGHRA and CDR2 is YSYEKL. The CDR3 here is CASSQRTSGSDTQYF. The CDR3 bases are TGCGCCAGCAGCCAACGGACTAGCGGGTCTGATACGCAGTATTTT.

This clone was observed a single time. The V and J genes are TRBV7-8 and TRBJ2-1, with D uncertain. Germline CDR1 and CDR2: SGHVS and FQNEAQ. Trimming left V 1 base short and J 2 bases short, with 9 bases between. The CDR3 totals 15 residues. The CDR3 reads CASSLGGSPYNEQFF. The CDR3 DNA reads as TGTGCCAGCAGCTTAGGTGGTAGTCCCTACAATGAGCAGTTCTTC.

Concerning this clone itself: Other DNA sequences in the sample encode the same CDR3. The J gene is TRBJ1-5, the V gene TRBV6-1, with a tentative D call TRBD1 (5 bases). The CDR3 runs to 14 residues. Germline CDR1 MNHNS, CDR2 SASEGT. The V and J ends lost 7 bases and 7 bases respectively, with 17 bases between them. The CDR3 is CASIPQVGGQPQHF. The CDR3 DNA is TGTGCCAGCATTCCACAGGTGGGCGGCCAGCCCCAGCATTTT.

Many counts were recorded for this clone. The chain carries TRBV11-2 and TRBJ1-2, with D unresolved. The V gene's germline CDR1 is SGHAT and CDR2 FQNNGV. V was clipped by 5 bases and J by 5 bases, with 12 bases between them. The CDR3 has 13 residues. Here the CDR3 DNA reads TGTGCCAGCAGCCCGAACGGACTGTATGGCTACACCTTC. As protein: CASSPNGLYGYTF.

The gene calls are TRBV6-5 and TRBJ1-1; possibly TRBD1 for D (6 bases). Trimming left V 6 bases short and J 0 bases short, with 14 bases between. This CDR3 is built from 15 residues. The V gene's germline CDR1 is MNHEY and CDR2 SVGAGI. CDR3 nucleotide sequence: TGTGCCAGCAGACGCACAGGGATTATGAACACTGAAGCTTTCTTT. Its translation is CASRRTGIMNTEAFF.

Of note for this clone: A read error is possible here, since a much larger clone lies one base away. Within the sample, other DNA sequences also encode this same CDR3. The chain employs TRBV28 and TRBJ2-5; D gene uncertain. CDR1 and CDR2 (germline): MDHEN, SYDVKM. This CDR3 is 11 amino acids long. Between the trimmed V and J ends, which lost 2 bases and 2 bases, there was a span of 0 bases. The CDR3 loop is CASSLQETQYF. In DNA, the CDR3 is TGTGCCAGCAGTTTACAAGAGACCCAGTACTTC.

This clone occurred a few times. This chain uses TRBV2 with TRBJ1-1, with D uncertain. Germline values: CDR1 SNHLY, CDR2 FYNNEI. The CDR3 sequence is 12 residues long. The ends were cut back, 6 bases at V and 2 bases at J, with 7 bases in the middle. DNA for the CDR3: TGTGCCAGCAGATCACTAAACACTGAAGCTTTCTTT. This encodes CASRSLNTEAFF.

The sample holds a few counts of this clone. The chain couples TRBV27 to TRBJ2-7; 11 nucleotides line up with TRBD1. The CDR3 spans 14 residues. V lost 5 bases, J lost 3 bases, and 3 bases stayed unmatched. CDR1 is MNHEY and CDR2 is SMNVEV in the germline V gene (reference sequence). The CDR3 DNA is TGTGCCAGCAGTCGGACAGGGGGCTTCTACGAGCAGTACTTC. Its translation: CASSRTGGFYEQYF.

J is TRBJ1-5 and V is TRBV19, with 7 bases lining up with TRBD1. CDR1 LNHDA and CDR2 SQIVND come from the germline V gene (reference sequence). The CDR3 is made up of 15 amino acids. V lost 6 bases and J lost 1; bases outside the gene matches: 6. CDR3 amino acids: CASSTTGQSNQPQHF. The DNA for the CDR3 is TGTGCCAGTAGCACGACGGGACAGAGCAATCAGCCCCAGCATTTT.

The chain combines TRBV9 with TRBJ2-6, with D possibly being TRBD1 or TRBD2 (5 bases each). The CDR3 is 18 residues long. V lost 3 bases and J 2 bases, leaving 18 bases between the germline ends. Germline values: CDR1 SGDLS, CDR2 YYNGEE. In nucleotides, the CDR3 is TGTGCCAGCAGCGCTCCCGAGGGCAGGGTGGCTGGGGCCAACGTCCTGACTTTC. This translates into CASSAPEGRVAGANVLTF. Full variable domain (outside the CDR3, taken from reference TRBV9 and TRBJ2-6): DSGVTQTPKHLITATGQRVTLRCSPRSGDLSVYWYQQSLDQGLQFLIQYYNGEERAKGNILERFSAQQFPDLHSELNLSSLELGDSALYFCASSAPEGRVAGANVLTFGAGSRLTVL.

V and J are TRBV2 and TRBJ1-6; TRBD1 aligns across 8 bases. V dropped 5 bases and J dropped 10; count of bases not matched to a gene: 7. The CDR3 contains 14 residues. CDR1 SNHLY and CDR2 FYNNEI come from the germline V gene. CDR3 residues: CASSNDRGRSPLHF. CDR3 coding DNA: TGTGCCAGCAGTAATGACAGGGGAAGGTCACCCCTCCACTTT.

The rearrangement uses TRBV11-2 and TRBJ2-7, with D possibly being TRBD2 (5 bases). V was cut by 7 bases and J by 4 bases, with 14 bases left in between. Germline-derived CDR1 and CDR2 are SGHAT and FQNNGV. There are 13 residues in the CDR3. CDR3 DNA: TGTGCCAGCACCACGGGGAGTGAATACGAGCAGTACTTC. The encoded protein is CASTTGSEYEQYF.

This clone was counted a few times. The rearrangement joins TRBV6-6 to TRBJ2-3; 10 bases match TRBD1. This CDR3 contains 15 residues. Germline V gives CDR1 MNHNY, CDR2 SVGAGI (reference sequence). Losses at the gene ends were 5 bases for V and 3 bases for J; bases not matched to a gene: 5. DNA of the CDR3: TGTGCCAGCAGTGACCGGGACAGGGGAACAGATACGCAGTATTTT. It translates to CASSDRDRGTDTQYF.

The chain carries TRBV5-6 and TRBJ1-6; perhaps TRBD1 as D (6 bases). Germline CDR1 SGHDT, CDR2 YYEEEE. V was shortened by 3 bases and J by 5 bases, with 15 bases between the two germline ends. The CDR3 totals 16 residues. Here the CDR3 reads CASSSGTGANNSPLHF. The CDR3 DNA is TGTGCCAGCAGCTCTGGGACGGGGGCGAATAATTCACCCCTCCACTTT.

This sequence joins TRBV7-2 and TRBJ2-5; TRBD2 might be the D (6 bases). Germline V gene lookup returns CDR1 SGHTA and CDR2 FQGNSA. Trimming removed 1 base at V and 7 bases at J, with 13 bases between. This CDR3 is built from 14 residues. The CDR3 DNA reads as TGTGCCAGCAGCTTAGTCGAGCGGGCAGGGACCCAGTACTTC. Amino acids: CASSLVERAGTQYF.

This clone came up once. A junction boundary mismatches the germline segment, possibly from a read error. The CDR3, as DNA: TGCGCCAGCAGTTTGGTCCCCTTTCAAGCGGGGGGATATAGCAATCAGCCCCAGCATTTT. Translation: CASSLVPFQAGGYSNQPQHF. This sequence joins TRBV5-1 and TRBJ1-5, with D possibly matching TRBD1 (5 bases). This CDR3 spans 20 amino acids. Per germline, CDR1 SGHRS and CDR2 YFSETQ.

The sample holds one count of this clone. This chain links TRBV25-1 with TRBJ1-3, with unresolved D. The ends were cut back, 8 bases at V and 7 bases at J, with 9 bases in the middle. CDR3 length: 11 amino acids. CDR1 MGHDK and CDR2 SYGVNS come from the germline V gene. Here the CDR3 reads CASGVWNTIYF. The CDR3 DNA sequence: TGTGCCAGCGGGGTGTGGAACACCATATATTTT.

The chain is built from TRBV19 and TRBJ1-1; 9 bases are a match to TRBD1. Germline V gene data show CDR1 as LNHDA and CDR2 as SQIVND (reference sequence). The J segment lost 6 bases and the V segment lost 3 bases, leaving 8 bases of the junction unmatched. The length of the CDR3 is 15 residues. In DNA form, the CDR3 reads TGTGCCAGTAGTATGGGGACAGGGATATACGCTGAAGCTTTCTTT. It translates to CASSMGTGIYAEAFF.

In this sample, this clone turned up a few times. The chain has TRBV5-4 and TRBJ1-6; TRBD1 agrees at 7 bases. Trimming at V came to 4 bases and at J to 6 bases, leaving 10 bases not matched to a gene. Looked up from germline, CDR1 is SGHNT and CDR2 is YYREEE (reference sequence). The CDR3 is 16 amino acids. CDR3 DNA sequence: TGTGCCAGCAGCGATGCAGGGGGAAGAGGTAATTCACCCCTCCACTTT. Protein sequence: CASSDAGGRGNSPLHF.

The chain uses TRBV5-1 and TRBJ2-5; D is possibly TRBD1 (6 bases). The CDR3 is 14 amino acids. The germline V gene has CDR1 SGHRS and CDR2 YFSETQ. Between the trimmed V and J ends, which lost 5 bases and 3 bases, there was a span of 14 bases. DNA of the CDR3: TGCGCCAGCAGTACAGGGAAAGTGGAAGAGACCCAGTACTTC. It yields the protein CASSTGKVEETQYF.